This section outlines one T cell receptor beta chain sequence together with its context. This CDR3 spans 16 amino acids. Germline V gene sequence: CDR1 SGHVS, CDR2 FQNEAQ. V lost 3 bases, J lost 1 base, and 15 bases lay in between. It was with random hexamers that about 0.45 to 1 ug RNA was reverse transcribed. One entry per CDR3 protein results from TCRdb running MiXCR on the immunoSEQ multiplex PCR reads. The repertoire consists of roughly 120,000 distinct CDR3 sequences, with 85% to 95% occurring once and the leading ten covering over 0.3%. The data were taken from a study of CD8 T cells in Susac syndrome.

The sequence derives from a human donor with multiple sclerosis. The sequenced material came from CD8+ T cells from PBMCs. The chain couples TRBV7-8 to TRBJ1-1; D is uncertain. The CDR3, as DNA: TGTGCCAGCAGCTTTAGCTCAAGGGCCTCGAACACTGAAGCTTTCTTT. It yields the protein CASSFSSRASNTEAFF.